The entry that follows covers one T cell receptor (beta chain) sequence. This specimen comes from a study of blood T cell repertoires in COVID-19. Study details: The samples span acute and convalescent COVID-19 from the United States, Italy and Spain. T cells, B-cell-depleted T cells, or PBMCs supplied cDNA or gDNA.

Methods used by the authors: Amplifying reference gene primers gave estimates of nucleated cell counts. Measured with immunoSEQ multiplex PCR; TCRdb has only the in-frame clones, and not every one. D and trimming were read from the DNA, whereas the V and J calls and clone size are those reported in that table. The sample includes about 75,000 clones, 75% to 90% of them seen just once. CDR1 is SGHRS and CDR2 is YFSETQ in the germline V gene. Trimming took 3 bases from V and 6 from J, leaving 13 bases between them. The CDR3 length is 13 residues. V and J are TRBV5-1 and TRBJ2-7, with a possible D match to TRBD1 (6 bases). What was sequenced was peripheral blood. This clonotype was obtained from a human donor in a cohort sampled during active COVID-19. The CDR3, as DNA: TGCGCCAGCAGCTCGGACAGAGCTCTCGAGCAGTACTTC. It encodes CASSSDRALEQYF. Based on the CDR3 plus reference TRBV5-1 and TRBJ2-7, the full variable domain is KAGVTQTPRYLIKTRGQQVTLSCSPISGHRSVSWYQQTPGQGLQFLFEYFSETQRNKGNFPGRFSGRQFSNSRSEMNVSTLELGDSALYLCASSSDRALEQYFGPGTRLTVT.